One sample yielded the 8 T cell receptor beta chains listed below, sequenced in a study of OX40 agonist ivuxolimab in advanced cancers. The repertoire was sequenced with immunoSEQ multiplex PCR; TCRdb's copy has only in-frame clones and lacks some. Here the sample spans tens of thousands of clones, 70% to 90% being singletons. The sequenced sample was CD4+ or CD8+ T cells sorted from blood, obtained in a trial of the OX40 agonist ivuxolimab. These receptor sequences come from an adult with an advanced solid tumor such as melanoma, head and neck, liver or kidney cancer.

V is TRBV5-6 and J is TRBJ2-1, with 14 bases identical to TRBD2. Germline V CDR1 and CDR2: SGHDT, YYEEEE. J lost 8 bases, V lost 4 bases, and 11 bases had no gene match. CDR3 length equals 17 residues. CDR3 coding DNA: TGTGCCAGCAGCCACCTCGCGACTAGCGGGAGGGCGGATGAGCAGTTCTTC. Encoded protein: CASSHLATSGRADEQFF.

The chain joins TRBV28 to TRBJ2-7; 8 bases fit TRBD2. Looked up from germline, CDR1 is MDHEN and CDR2 is SYDVKM. This CDR3 is built from 16 residues. Unmatched junction bases numbered 7, after V lost 1 base and J lost 2 bases. This CDR3 reads CASSLYQAGGTYEQYF. The CDR3, as DNA: TGTGCCAGCAGTTTATATCAGGCGGGGGGAACCTACGAGCAGTACTTC.

The chain combines TRBV5-1 with TRBJ1-2; TRBD1 aligns across 7 bases. The CDR3 loop spans 14 amino acids. Germline CDR1 is SGHRS and CDR2 is YFSETQ. Losses at the gene ends were 3 bases for V and 4 bases for J; bases not matched to a gene: 6. CDR3 DNA: TGCGCCAGCAGCTGGGAAGGGGGCGGCTATGGCTACACCTTC. Translating gives CASSWEGGGYGYTF.

The rearrangement joins TRBV19 to TRBJ2-5; D is unresolved. Trimming shortened V by 3 bases and J by 0 bases, and 5 bases separated the two germline ends. Germline V CDR1 and CDR2: LNHDA, SQIVND (reference sequence). The CDR3 runs 13 residues. The CDR3 loop is CASSMTHQETQYF. CDR3 bases: TGTGCCAGTAGTATGACCCACCAAGAGACCCAGTACTTC. Combining the CDR3 with reference TRBV19 and TRBJ2-5 gives the whole variable domain DGGITQSPKYLFRKEGQNVTLSCEQNLNHDAMYWYRQDPGQGLRLIYYSQIVNDFQKGDIAEGYSVSREKKESFPLTVTSAQKNPTAFYLCASSMTHQETQYFGPGTRLLVL.

The chain links TRBV11-2 to TRBJ2-1; D might be TRBD2 (6 bases). Trimming cost V 1 base and J 2 bases, with 12 bases left between them. There are 16 residues in the CDR3. CDR1 and CDR2 (germline): SGHAT, FQNNGV. In nucleotides, the CDR3 is TGTGCCAGCAGCTTAGCGTTAGCGGAACCCTACAATGAGCAGTTCTTC. It yields the protein CASSLALAEPYNEQFF.

This clone was picked up one time. The gene calls are TRBV23-1 and TRBJ1-4; D is uncertain. TRBV23-1 is recorded as an ORF, its role being uncertain. V was cut by 2 bases and J by 0 bases, with 10 bases left in between. This CDR3 has 16 residues. CDR3 protein: CASSQAGYTTNEKLFF. In DNA form, the CDR3 reads TGCGCCAGCAGTCAAGCCGGGTATACAACTAATGAAAAACTGTTTTTT.

The table lists this clone with a count of one. The chain combines TRBV28 with TRBJ1-5, with D possibly matching TRBD1 (5 bases). Germline CDR1 is MDHEN and CDR2 is SYDVKM. The CDR3 contains 14 residues. Trimming removed 6 bases at V and 0 bases at J, with 9 bases between. The CDR3 coding sequence is TGTGCCAGCAGATGGGACTCTAGCAATCAGCCCCAGCATTTT. This gives the protein CASRWDSSNQPQHF.

The rearrangement uses TRBV28 and TRBJ1-6; no reliable D call. Looked up from germline, CDR1 is MDHEN and CDR2 is SYDVKM. The CDR3 contains 16 residues. Trimming removed 2 bases from V and 9 bases from J, with 17 bases in between. The CDR3 DNA follows: TGTGCCAGCAGTTTAGAACATATGTTTGGACTTTCACCCCTCCACTTT. Encoded protein: CASSLEHMFGLSPLHF.